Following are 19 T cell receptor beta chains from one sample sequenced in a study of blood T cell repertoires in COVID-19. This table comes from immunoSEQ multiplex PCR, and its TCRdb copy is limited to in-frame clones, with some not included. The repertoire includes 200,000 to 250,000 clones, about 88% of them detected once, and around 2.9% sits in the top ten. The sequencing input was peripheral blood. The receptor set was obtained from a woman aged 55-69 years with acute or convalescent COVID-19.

CDR3: CASSRAGTGNRNYGYTF. The CDR3 region has the DNA TGTGCCAGCAGTCGAGCCGGGACAGGGAACCGTAACTATGGCTACACCTTC. The gene calls are TRBV6-6 and TRBJ1-2; 9 bases fit TRBD1. The CDR3 covers 17 residues. Unmatched junction bases numbered 11, after V lost 5 bases and J lost 1 base. From germline, CDR1 is MNHNY and CDR2 SVGAGI (reference sequence).

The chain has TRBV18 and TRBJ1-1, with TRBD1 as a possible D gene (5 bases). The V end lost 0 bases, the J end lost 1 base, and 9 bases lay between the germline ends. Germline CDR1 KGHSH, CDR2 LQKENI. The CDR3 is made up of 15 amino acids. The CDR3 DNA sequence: TGTGCCAGCTCACCACCGGCAGGGTGGAACACTGAAGCTTTCTTT. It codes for CASSPPAGWNTEAFF.

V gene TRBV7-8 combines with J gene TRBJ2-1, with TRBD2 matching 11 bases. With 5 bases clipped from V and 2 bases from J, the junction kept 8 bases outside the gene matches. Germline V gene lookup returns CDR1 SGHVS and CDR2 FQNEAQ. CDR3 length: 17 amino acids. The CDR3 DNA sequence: TGTGCCAGCAGCATTAGCGGGGGGGTTTTCACCTACAATGAGCAGTTCTTC. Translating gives CASSISGGVFTYNEQFF.

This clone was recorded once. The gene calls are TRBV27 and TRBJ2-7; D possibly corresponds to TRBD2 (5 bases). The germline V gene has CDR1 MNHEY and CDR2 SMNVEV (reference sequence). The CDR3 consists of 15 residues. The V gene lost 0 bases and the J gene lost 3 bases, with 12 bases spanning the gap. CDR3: CASSLSIIGSYEQYF. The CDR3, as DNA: TGTGCCAGCAGTTTATCGATTATAGGGAGCTACGAGCAGTACTTC.

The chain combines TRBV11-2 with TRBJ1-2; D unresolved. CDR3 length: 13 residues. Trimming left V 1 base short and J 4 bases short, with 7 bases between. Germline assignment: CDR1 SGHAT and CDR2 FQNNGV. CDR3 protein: CASSLGARYGYTF. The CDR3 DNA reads TGTGCCAGCAGCTTAGGGGCGCGCTATGGCTACACCTTC. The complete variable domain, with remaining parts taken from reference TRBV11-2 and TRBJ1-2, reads EAGVAQSPRYKIIEKRQSVAFWCNPISGHATLYWYQQILGQGPKLLIQFQNNGVVDDSQLPKDRFSAERLKGVDSTLKIQPAKLEDSAVYLCASSLGARYGYTFGSGTRLTVV.

The CDR3 region has the DNA TGTGCCAGCTCACCGGGGGGGTCCGAGAACATTCAGTACTTC. Amino acids: CASSPGGSENIQYF. The genes are TRBV18 and TRBJ2-4, with 7 bases fitting TRBD2. CDR3 length: 14 residues. The germline V gene has CDR1 KGHSH and CDR2 LQKENI. With V trimmed by 3 bases and J by 7 bases, 6 bases remained unmatched.

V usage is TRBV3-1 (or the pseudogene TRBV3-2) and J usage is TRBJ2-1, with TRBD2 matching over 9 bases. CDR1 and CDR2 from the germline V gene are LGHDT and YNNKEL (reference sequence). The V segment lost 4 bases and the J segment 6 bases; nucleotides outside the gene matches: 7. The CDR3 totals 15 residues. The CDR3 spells CASSRKPGLANEQFF. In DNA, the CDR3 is TGTGCCAGCAGCCGCAAGCCGGGACTAGCCAATGAGCAGTTCTTC.

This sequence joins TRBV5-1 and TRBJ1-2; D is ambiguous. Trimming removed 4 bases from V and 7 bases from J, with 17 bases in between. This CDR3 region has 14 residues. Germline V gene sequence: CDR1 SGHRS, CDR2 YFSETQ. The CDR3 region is CASSVDPASGGYTF. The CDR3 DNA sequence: TGCGCCAGCAGCGTCGATCCGGCTTCGGGTGGCTACACCTTC. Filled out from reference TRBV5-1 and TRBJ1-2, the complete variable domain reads KAGVTQTPRYLIKTRGQQVTLSCSPISGHRSVSWYQQTPGQGLQFLFEYFSETQRNKGNFPGRFSGRQFSNSRSEMNVSTLELGDSALYLCASSVDPASGGYTFGSGTRLTVV.

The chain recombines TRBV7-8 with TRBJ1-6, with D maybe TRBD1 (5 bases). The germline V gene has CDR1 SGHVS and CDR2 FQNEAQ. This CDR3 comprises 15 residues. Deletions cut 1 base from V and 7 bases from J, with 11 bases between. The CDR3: CASSLDRTPNSPLHF. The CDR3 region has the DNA TGTGCCAGCAGCTTAGATCGGACACCCAATTCACCCCTCCACTTT.

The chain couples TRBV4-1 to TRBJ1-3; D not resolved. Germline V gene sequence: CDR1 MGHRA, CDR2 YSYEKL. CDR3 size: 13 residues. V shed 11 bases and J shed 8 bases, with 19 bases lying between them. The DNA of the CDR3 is TGCGCCGCCCCTCCACGGGTTAAAGACACCATATATTTT. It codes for CAAPPRVKDTIYF.

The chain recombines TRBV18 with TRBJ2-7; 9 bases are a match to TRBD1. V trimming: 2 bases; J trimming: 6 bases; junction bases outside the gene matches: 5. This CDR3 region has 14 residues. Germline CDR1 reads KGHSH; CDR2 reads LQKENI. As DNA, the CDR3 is TGTGCCAGCTCACCAGGGGACAGGGAGGGCGAGCAGTACTTC. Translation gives CASSPGDREGEQYF.

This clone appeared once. The DNA of the CDR3 is TGTGCCAGCAGGACGGGACAGAGAACAGATACGCAGTATTTT. It is translated as CASRTGQRTDTQYF. This sequence joins TRBV6-5 and TRBJ2-3, with TRBD1 matching 7 bases. The V segment lost 6 bases and the J segment 3 bases; nucleotides outside the gene matches: 6. The CDR3 has 14 amino acids. Per the germline V gene, CDR1 is MNHEY and CDR2 is SVGAGI.

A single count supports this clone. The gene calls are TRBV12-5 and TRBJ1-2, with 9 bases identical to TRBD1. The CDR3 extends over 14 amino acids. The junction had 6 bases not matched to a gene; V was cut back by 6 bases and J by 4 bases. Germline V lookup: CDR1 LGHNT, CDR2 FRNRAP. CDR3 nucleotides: TGTGCTAGTGGGGACAGGGGAGGGATCTATGGCTACACCTTC. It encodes CASGDRGGIYGYTF.

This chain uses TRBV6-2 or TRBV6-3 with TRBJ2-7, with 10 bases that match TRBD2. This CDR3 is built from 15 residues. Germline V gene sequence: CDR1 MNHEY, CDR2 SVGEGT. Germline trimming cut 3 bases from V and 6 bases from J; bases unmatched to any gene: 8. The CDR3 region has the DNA TGTGCCAGCAGTTATAAGCGGGAGGGCCTGGCCGAGCAGTACTTC. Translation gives CASSYKREGLAEQYF.

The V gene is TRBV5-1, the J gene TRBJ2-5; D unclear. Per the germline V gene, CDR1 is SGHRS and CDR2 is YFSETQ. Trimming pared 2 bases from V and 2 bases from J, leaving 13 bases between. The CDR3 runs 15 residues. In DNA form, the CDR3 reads TGCGCCAGCAGCTTCGTGTCCCGTTCTCAAGAGACCCAGTACTTC. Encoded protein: CASSFVSRSQETQYF.

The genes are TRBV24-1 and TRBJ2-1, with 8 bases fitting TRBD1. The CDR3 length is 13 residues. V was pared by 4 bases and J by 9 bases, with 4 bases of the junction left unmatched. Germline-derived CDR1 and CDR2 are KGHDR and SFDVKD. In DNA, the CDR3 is TGTGCCACCAGTGACCAGGACAGGGTTGAGCAGTTCTTC. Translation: CATSDQDRVEQFF.

The CDR3 DNA is TGTGCCAGCAGTGACCTGACAGGGGTCTATGGCTACACCTTC. This gives the protein CASSDLTGVYGYTF. V and J are TRBV2 and TRBJ1-2, with 8 bases fitting TRBD1. Germline loops: CDR1 SNHLY, CDR2 FYNNEI. The junction had 4 bases not matched to a gene; V was cut back by 3 bases and J by 4 bases. The CDR3 is made up of 14 amino acids.

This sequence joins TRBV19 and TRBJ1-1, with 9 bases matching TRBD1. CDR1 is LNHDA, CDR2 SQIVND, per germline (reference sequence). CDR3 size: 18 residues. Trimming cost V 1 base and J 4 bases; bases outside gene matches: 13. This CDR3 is CASSIVVWTGDGVTEAFF. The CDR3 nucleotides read TGTGCCAGTAGTATAGTCGTGTGGACAGGGGATGGGGTCACTGAAGCTTTCTTT.

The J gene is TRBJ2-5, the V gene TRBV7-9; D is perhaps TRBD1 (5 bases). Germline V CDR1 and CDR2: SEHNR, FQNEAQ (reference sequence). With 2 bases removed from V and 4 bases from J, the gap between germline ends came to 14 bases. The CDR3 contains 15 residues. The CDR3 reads CASSLYREGVETQYF. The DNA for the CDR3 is TGTGCCAGCAGCTTATATAGGGAAGGGGTAGAGACCCAGTACTTC.